The rows below give T cell receptor beta chains drawn from one sample of a study of OX40 agonist ivuxolimab in advanced cancers. Sequencing used immunoSEQ multiplex PCR; TCRdb keeps in-frame clones, though not all of them. Among 70,000 to 90,000 clones, roughly 87% were seen once, and the ten largest hold around 10%. Sequenced here: CD4+ or CD8+ T cells sorted from blood, sampled in a trial of the OX40 agonist ivuxolimab. These receptor sequences come from an adult with an advanced solid tumor such as melanoma, head and neck, liver or kidney cancer. The CDR3 runs from the conserved cysteine through the conserved F or W. The order of the fields is V gene, J gene, CDR3 protein.

v_call: TRBV13
j_call: TRBJ1-2
cdr3_aa: CASSSDIGYTF

v_call: TRBV29-1
j_call: TRBJ2-1
cdr3_aa: CSVVLNNEQFF

v_call: TRBV19
j_call: TRBJ1-2
cdr3_aa: CASSIGGQPYGYTF

v_call: TRBV7-8
j_call: TRBJ2-7
cdr3_aa: CASSLVRDRPAYEQYF

v_call: TRBV27
j_call: TRBJ2-7
cdr3_aa: CASRGSGQGGHEQYF

v_call: TRBV5-4
j_call: TRBJ1-1
cdr3_aa: CASSTQPETEAFF

v_call: TRBV18
j_call: TRBJ2-5
cdr3_aa: CASSLVGGASARGAQYF

v_call: TRBV11-2
j_call: TRBJ2-5
cdr3_aa: CASSLAGIGWTQYF

v_call: TRBV7-9
j_call: TRBJ1-1
cdr3_aa: CASSLNSGGAFF

v_call: TRBV7-2
j_call: TRBJ1-2
cdr3_aa: CASSLGTGSGYTF

v_call: TRBV4-1
j_call: TRBJ1-6
cdr3_aa: CASSQGQYYNSPLHF

v_call: TRBV5-5
j_call: TRBJ2-1
cdr3_aa: CASSLKPGANNEQFF

v_call: TRBV28
j_call: TRBJ2-7
cdr3_aa: CASTRDGTYEQYF

v_call: TRBV5-3
j_call: TRBJ2-1
cdr3_aa: CARTSTDYNEQFF

v_call: TRBV28
j_call: TRBJ1-5
cdr3_aa: CASSLWGQGGNQPQHF